Below, 23 T cell receptor beta chains from the same sample are listed, as sequenced in a study of T-cell memory formation after mild COVID-19 (dated by TCRdb to the early 2020s). The protocol used for the library was 5' RACE. Sequencing relied on an Illumina NovaSeq 6000. TCRdb handled the public reads itself, with Q25 trimming in fastp and clone calling in MiXCR, and kept productive beta chains. Each CDR3 protein appears once, grouped with its most common genes and DNA. This sample comprises roughly 100,000 distinct CDR3 sequences, over 10% of them detected only once. The ten biggest clones cover around 25% of the sample. The sequenced material came from PBMCs or a T cell subset sorted from them (not recorded which). The receptors were sampled from an adult woman who had mild COVID-19 (a few samples of this study predate the infection). The sample titles of this study are shuffled in the database, so cell type and time point are left out; the donor was told from shared clones.

The table lists this clonotype with a few counts. V gene TRBV27 combines with J gene TRBJ2-1; 8 nucleotides align to TRBD2. The trim removed 8 bases at V and 2 bases at J, leaving 8 bases unmatched. Germline assignment: CDR1 MNHEY and CDR2 SMNVEV (reference sequence). This CDR3 comprises 15 residues. CDR3 DNA: TGTGCCAGCGGACTTACGGGAGGGGCCTACAATGAGCAGTTCTTC. It translates to CASGLTGGAYNEQFF.

This clonotype appeared a few times. V usage is TRBV6-2 or TRBV6-3 and J usage is TRBJ2-5, with 11 bases matching TRBD2. V dropped 4 bases and J dropped 2; count of bases not matched to a gene: 3. This CDR3 is built from 15 residues. CDR1 is MNHEY and CDR2 is SVGEGT in the germline V gene. The DNA of the CDR3 is TGTGCCAGCAGTTCCGGGACTAGCGGTCAAGAGACCCAGTACTTC. Protein: CASSSGTSGQETQYF.

The DNA of the CDR3 is TGTGCCAGCAGCCCCTCTTTGGACAGCTCTGGAAACACCATATATTTT. Its translation is CASSPSLDSSGNTIYF. The chain combines TRBV4-2 with TRBJ1-3; possibly TRBD1 for D (6 bases). Trimming pared 4 bases from V and 0 bases from J, leaving 13 bases between. The germline V gene encodes CDR1 LGHNA and CDR2 YNFKEQ. The CDR3 has 16 residues.

CDR3: CASSPGQGNYEQYF. CDR3 DNA: TGTGCCAGCAGTCCGGGACAGGGGAACTACGAGCAGTACTTC. The J gene is TRBJ2-7, the V gene TRBV6-5; 10 nucleotides line up with TRBD1. V dropped 5 bases and J dropped 3; count of bases not matched to a gene: 4. The CDR3 sequence is 14 residues long. Germline values: CDR1 MNHEY, CDR2 SVGAGI.

This clonotype showed up just a few times. This chain links TRBV7-9 with TRBJ2-1, with 12 bases matching TRBD1. Germline loops: CDR1 SEHNR, CDR2 FQNEAQ (reference sequence). The CDR3 contains 14 residues. The ends lost 5 bases at V and 10 bases at J; junction bases unmatched: 6. In nucleotides, the CDR3 is TGTGCCAGCAGCCCCCGGGACAGGGGGCTAGAGCAGTTCTTC. This sequence encodes CASSPRDRGLEQFF.

This chain's CDR3 is CASSPSSMSLWGYTF. DNA for the CDR3: TGTGCCAGCAGCCCCTCGAGCATGTCACTTTGGGGCTACACCTTC. This chain uses TRBV14 with TRBJ1-2; D is uncertain. Germline lookup yields CDR1 SGHDN and CDR2 FVKESK. V was pared by 4 bases and J by 8 bases, with 20 bases between. This CDR3 region has 15 residues.

The count of this clonotype is one. The rearrangement uses TRBV24-1 and TRBJ2-3; TRBD2 matches 7 bases. Germline V CDR1 and CDR2: KGHDR, SFDVKD. The CDR3 length is 17 residues. Losses at the gene ends were 2 bases for V and 2 bases for J; bases not matched to a gene: 9. DNA of the CDR3: TGTGCCACCAGTGATTGGACTAGTGAGCAATCCACAGATACGCAGTATTTT. Translation: CATSDWTSEQSTDTQYF.

The table lists this clonotype with many counts. The V call is TRBV7-9, the J call TRBJ2-1; D perhaps matches TRBD2 (6 bases). Per germline, CDR1 SEHNR and CDR2 FQNEAQ (reference sequence). Trimming stripped 6 bases from V and 9 bases from J, with 18 bases between. CDR3 length equals 14 residues. In nucleotides, the CDR3 is TGTGCCAGCAGTGCGGGACGGTTTGAGGGTGAGCAGTTCTTC. This sequence encodes CASSAGRFEGEQFF. The full variable domain, its missing parts supplied by reference TRBV7-9 and TRBJ2-1, is DTGVSQNPRHKITKRGQNVTFRCDPISEHNRLYWYRQTLGQGPEFLTYFQNEAQLEKSRLLSDRFSAERPKGSFSTLEIQRTEQGDSAMYLCASSAGRFEGEQFFGPGTRLTVL.

This clonotype is labeled as medium-sized. The chain is built from TRBV5-1 and TRBJ2-7; D is ambiguous. Germline CDR1 SGHRS, CDR2 YFSETQ. Trimming left V 0 bases short and J 5 bases short, with 9 bases between. This CDR3 spans 13 amino acids. The CDR3 DNA is TGCGCCAGCAGCTTGGAAATATTGGACGAGCAGTACTTC. This translates into CASSLEILDEQYF.

In this sample, this clonotype turned up a few times. The rearrangement joins TRBV4-1 to TRBJ1-4; D may be TRBD1 (5 bases). The V gene's germline CDR1 is MGHRA and CDR2 YSYEKL. CDR3 size: 15 residues. V was pared by 8 bases and J by 8 bases, with 21 bases between. CDR3 loop: CASAQDGQGAEKLFF. The CDR3 nucleotides are TGCGCCAGCGCACAAGACGGGCAGGGAGCCGAAAAACTGTTTTTT.

This clonotype has a count of ten or more. The CDR3 reads CASSWGMLAGSSYNEQFF. In nucleotides, the CDR3 is TGTGCCAGCAGTTGGGGCATGCTAGCGGGGAGCTCCTACAATGAGCAGTTCTTC. The genes are TRBV12-3 or TRBV12-4 and TRBJ2-1, with TRBD2 identical over 9 bases. The length of the CDR3 is 18 residues. J gave up 0 bases and V 4 bases, and 10 bases lay outside the gene matches.

This chain uses TRBV27 with TRBJ2-5; either TRBD1 or TRBD2 may supply D (5 bases each). The V gene lost 6 bases and the J gene lost 7 bases, with 15 bases spanning the gap. Germline V CDR1 and CDR2: MNHEY, SMNVEV (reference sequence). This CDR3 spans 13 amino acids. CDR3 DNA: TGTGCCAGCAGAGCCCTCGAGGGGTTGACCCAGTACTTC. This gives the protein CASRALEGLTQYF.

This clonotype occurred many times. V is TRBV20-1 and J is TRBJ2-7, with 10 bases matching TRBD1. CDR3 size: 14 residues. Germline V lookup: CDR1 DFQATT, CDR2 SNEGSKA (reference sequence). The V and J ends lost 3 bases and 6 bases, in that order; junction bases with no gene match: 8. CDR3 nucleotide sequence: TGCAGTGCTAGGTTGGACAGGGGGACGTTCGAGCAGTACTTC. Its protein is CSARLDRGTFEQYF.

Many counts were recorded for this clonotype. The chain recombines TRBV29-1 with TRBJ2-7, with unresolved D. The V and J ends lost 4 bases and 2 bases respectively, with 15 bases between them. This CDR3 has 14 amino acids. CDR1 and CDR2 (germline): SQVTM, ANQGSEA. The CDR3 nucleotides are TGCAGCGTTGTTTCGCAGATCGGTCCCTACGAGCAGTACTTC. Residues: CSVVSQIGPYEQYF.

This clonotype was counted between two and nine times. This sequence joins TRBV7-6 and TRBJ2-7; weak D call: TRBD2 (5 bases). V was pared by 5 bases and J by 2 bases, with 16 bases between. The CDR3 is made up of 15 amino acids. Germline CDR1 and CDR2: SGHVS and FNYEAQ. CDR3 in amino acids: CASSPLEAGAYEQYF. The CDR3 DNA reads as TGTGCCAGCAGCCCCCTGGAGGCGGGCGCCTACGAGCAGTACTTC.

The chain has TRBV12-3 or TRBV12-4 and TRBJ2-7; perhaps TRBD1 as D (7 bases). This CDR3 is 15 amino acids long. Trimming removed 1 base from V and 3 bases from J, with 13 bases in between. The chain's CDR3 is CASSLEGGGDYEQYF. CDR3 nucleotide sequence: TGTGCCAGCAGTTTAGAAGGAGGGGGCGACTACGAGCAGTACTTC.

The rearrangement joins TRBV7-9 to TRBJ2-5; TRBD1 might be the D (5 bases). Trimming cost V 7 bases and J 3 bases, with 6 bases left between them. The length of the CDR3 is 11 residues. Germline CDR1 SEHNR, CDR2 FQNEAQ (reference sequence). The CDR3 loop reads CASKTEETQYF. Written as DNA, the CDR3 is TGTGCCAGCAAGACAGAAGAGACCCAGTACTTC.

The sample holds a few counts of this clonotype. The chain has TRBV7-8 and TRBJ1-2; 10 nucleotides match TRBD1. The trim removed 5 bases at V and 7 bases at J, leaving 10 bases unmatched. The germline CDR1 and CDR2 sequences are SGHVS and FQNEAQ. The CDR3 is made up of 15 amino acids. CDR3 coding DNA: TGTGCCAGCAGCCTGACGGACAGGGGGAGACGTGGCTACACCTTC. Its translation: CASSLTDRGRRGYTF. The entire variable domain, with the rest obtained from reference TRBV7-8 and TRBJ1-2, is as follows: GAGVSQSPRYKVAKRGQDVALRCDPISGHVSLFWYQQALGQGPEFLTYFQNEAQLDKSGLPSDRFFAERPEGSVSTLKIQRTQQEDSAVYLCASSLTDRGRRGYTFGSGTRLTVV.

V and J are TRBV29-1 and TRBJ2-7; D is uncertain. The length of the CDR3 is 12 residues. V dropped 4 bases and J dropped 1 base, with 8 bases sitting between them. Germline V CDR1 and CDR2: SQVTM, ANQGSEA. The CDR3 bases are TGCAGCGTTGGAGGATTATCCTACGAGCAGTACTTC. Amino acid sequence: CSVGGLSYEQYF.

The chain has TRBV28 and TRBJ2-5, with no clear D. The CDR3 sequence is 13 residues long. CDR1 MDHEN and CDR2 SYDVKM come from the germline V gene. V lost 5 bases, J lost 10 bases, and 17 bases lay in between. CDR3 nucleotide sequence: TGTGCCAGCAGTCCCCAATGGTGGTGGGACCAGTACTTC. Its translation is CASSPQWWWDQYF.

The chain links TRBV12-3 or TRBV12-4 to TRBJ2-7, with D uncertain. V was pared by 3 bases and J by 3 bases, with 9 bases between. The length of the CDR3 is 13 residues. CDR3 coding DNA: TGTGCCAGCAGTTTTTCCCCGGGCTACGAGCAGTACTTC. This gives the protein CASSFSPGYEQYF.

In its sample, this clonotype was seen a few times. The gene calls are TRBV20-1 and TRBJ2-7, with 9 bases identical to TRBD2. In germline, CDR1 is DFQATT, CDR2 SNEGSKA (reference sequence). This CDR3 comprises 16 residues. Losses at the gene ends were 0 bases for V and 4 bases for J; bases not matched to a gene: 10. CDR3 nucleotides: TGCAGTGCTAGAGACCTAGGTAGCGGGAGTCGGTACGAGCAGTACTTC. Protein product: CSARDLGSGSRYEQYF.

The gene calls are TRBV5-6 and TRBJ2-1, with 12 bases matching TRBD2. V shed 6 bases and J 6 bases; nucleotides not matched to a gene: 1. The CDR3 extends over 13 amino acids. In germline, CDR1 is SGHDT, CDR2 YYEEEE. The CDR3, as DNA: TGTGCCAGCACGACTAGCGGGGGCAATGAGCAGTTCTTC. Its translation is CASTTSGGNEQFF. The full variable domain, in which reference TRBV5-6 and TRBJ2-1 provide the parts outside the CDR3, is DAGVTQSPTHLIKTRGQQVTLRCSPKSGHDTVSWYQQALGQGPQFIFQYYEEEERQRGNFPDRFSGHQFPNYSSELNVNALLLGDSALYLCASTTSGGNEQFFGPGTRLTVL.